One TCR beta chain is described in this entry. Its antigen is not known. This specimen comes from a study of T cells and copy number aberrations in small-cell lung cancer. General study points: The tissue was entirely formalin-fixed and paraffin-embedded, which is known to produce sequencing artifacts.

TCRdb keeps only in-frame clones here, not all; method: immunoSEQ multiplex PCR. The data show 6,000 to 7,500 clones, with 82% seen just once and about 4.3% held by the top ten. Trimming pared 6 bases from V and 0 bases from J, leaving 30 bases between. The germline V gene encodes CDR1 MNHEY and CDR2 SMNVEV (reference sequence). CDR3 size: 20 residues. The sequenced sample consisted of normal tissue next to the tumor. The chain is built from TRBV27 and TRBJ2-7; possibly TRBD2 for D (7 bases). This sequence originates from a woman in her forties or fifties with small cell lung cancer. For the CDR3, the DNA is TGTGCCAGCAGAGTTCGTAGCGCGGGGTGGGGGGGGCAAAGCTCCTACGAGCAGTACTTC. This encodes CASRVRSAGWGGQSSYEQYF.